Listed below are T cell receptor beta chains from one sample, sequenced in a study of cytomegalovirus exposure and HLA in healthy donors. Generated by immunoSEQ multiplex PCR, the TCRdb table keeps only in-frame clones and is missing some. Here the sample spans 150,000 to 200,000 clones, approximately 79% being singletons. Sample: PBMCs. The origin of the receptors is a woman between 25 and 40 years old in good health and CMV-seropositive. Each CDR3 is given with its conserved first and last residue. Each record gives: V gene, J gene, clone size, CDR3 protein. A clone size is listed for some rows: how often the clone was seen (once, few, many), or a class if it is expanded.

v_call: TRBV7-9; j_call: TRBJ1-1; clone_size: NA; cdr3_aa: CASSLGETLQAFF
v_call: TRBV28; j_call: TRBJ2-7; clone_size: once; cdr3_aa: CASSFGTGPEQYF
v_call: TRBV6-5; j_call: TRBJ2-1; clone_size: NA; cdr3_aa: CASSYRGAYEQFF
v_call: TRBV6-1; j_call: TRBJ1-2; clone_size: NA; cdr3_aa: CASSDRTVRAYGYTF
v_call: TRBV7-8; j_call: TRBJ2-2; clone_size: NA; cdr3_aa: CASTHRVLENTGELFF
v_call: TRBV7-6; j_call: TRBJ2-5; clone_size: once; cdr3_aa: CASSLLPGGQETQYF
v_call: TRBV18; j_call: TRBJ1-4; clone_size: NA; cdr3_aa: CASSPIRGDEKLFF
v_call: TRBV25-1; j_call: TRBJ2-1; clone_size: NA; cdr3_aa: CASSDRANYNEQFF
v_call: TRBV9; j_call: TRBJ1-1; clone_size: NA; cdr3_aa: CASSPTTGTLNTEAFF
v_call: TRBV11-3; j_call: TRBJ2-7; clone_size: NA; cdr3_aa: CASSLTYSGRDEQYF
v_call: TRBV27; j_call: TRBJ1-5; clone_size: NA; cdr3_aa: CASRQFRDRDQPQHF
v_call: TRBV10-3; j_call: TRBJ2-1; clone_size: NA; cdr3_aa: CAISERNYRDRGLSEQFF
v_call: TRBV5-6; j_call: TRBJ1-3; clone_size: NA; cdr3_aa: CASSPRWGQGAFGNTIYF
v_call: TRBV4-3; j_call: TRBJ2-6; clone_size: few; cdr3_aa: CASSQDAGTGANVLTF
v_call: TRBV11-3; j_call: TRBJ2-7; clone_size: NA; cdr3_aa: CASSPKSSGYEQYF
v_call: TRBV19; j_call: TRBJ1-4; clone_size: NA; cdr3_aa: CASSGQGANEKLFF
v_call: TRBV5-5; j_call: TRBJ1-3; clone_size: NA; cdr3_aa: CASSLTSGGNTIYF
v_call: TRBV4-1; j_call: TRBJ2-7; clone_size: NA; cdr3_aa: CASSQGQGSYEQYF
v_call: TRBV5-1; j_call: TRBJ1-4; clone_size: once; cdr3_aa: CASSRRQHEKLFF
v_call: TRBV6-6; j_call: TRBJ2-2; clone_size: once; cdr3_aa: CASTQGHTGELFF
v_call: TRBV19; j_call: TRBJ1-2; clone_size: NA; cdr3_aa: CASSTPGANYGYTF
v_call: TRBV28; j_call: TRBJ2-7; clone_size: NA; cdr3_aa: CASSTEYSYEQYF
v_call: TRBV6-7; j_call: TRBJ2-5; clone_size: NA; cdr3_aa: CASSSASGGSGDQETQYF
v_call: TRBV7-8; j_call: TRBJ1-1; clone_size: NA; cdr3_aa: CASSLTGDNPEAFF
v_call: TRBV6-5; j_call: TRBJ2-7; clone_size: NA; cdr3_aa: CASSRSDRETYEQYF
v_call: TRBV5-1; j_call: TRBJ2-1; clone_size: NA; cdr3_aa: CASSLRPGQGNEQFF
v_call: TRBV6-5; j_call: TRBJ1-4; clone_size: once; cdr3_aa: CASSYSGALNEKLFF
v_call: TRBV11-3; j_call: TRBJ2-1; clone_size: NA; cdr3_aa: CASSLVGGNEQFF
v_call: TRBV11-2; j_call: TRBJ2-7; clone_size: NA; cdr3_aa: CATSLEGTSYEQYF
v_call: TRBV28; j_call: TRBJ1-1; clone_size: NA; cdr3_aa: CASSLIGVNTEAFF
v_call: TRBV11-2; j_call: NA; clone_size: NA; cdr3_aa: CASSSGTGDSYEQYF
v_call: TRBV29-1; j_call: TRBJ2-7; clone_size: NA; cdr3_aa: CSVEGDRNEQYF
v_call: TRBV6-5; j_call: TRBJ2-2; clone_size: NA; cdr3_aa: CASSLQGIHGELFF
v_call: TRBV4-1; j_call: TRBJ2-1; clone_size: NA; cdr3_aa: CASSRPGTSGNEQFF
v_call: TRBV2; j_call: TRBJ1-3; clone_size: NA; cdr3_aa: CASSGGDRGQGNTIYF
v_call: TRBV7-9; j_call: TRBJ1-2; clone_size: NA; cdr3_aa: CASSFPDTRIDGYTF
v_call: TRBV19; j_call: TRBJ1-5; clone_size: NA; cdr3_aa: CASSKSVPGQGGSNQPQHF
v_call: TRBV11-2; j_call: TRBJ1-2; clone_size: NA; cdr3_aa: CASSGGATSEVGYTF
v_call: TRBV4-1; j_call: TRBJ2-3; clone_size: once; cdr3_aa: CASSQVASTDTQYF
v_call: TRBV5-6; j_call: TRBJ1-2; clone_size: NA; cdr3_aa: CASSAMTAMGGYTF
v_call: TRBV11-3; j_call: TRBJ2-7; clone_size: NA; cdr3_aa: CASSLTGTTNYEQYF
v_call: TRBV4-3; j_call: TRBJ2-3; clone_size: once; cdr3_aa: CASSQDTTSGLTQYF
v_call: TRBV10-3; j_call: TRBJ2-5; clone_size: NA; cdr3_aa: CAIRVGTSGQETQYF
v_call: TRBV10-3; j_call: TRBJ2-7; clone_size: NA; cdr3_aa: CALSGDRVNEQYF
v_call: TRBV6-5; j_call: TRBJ2-7; clone_size: NA; cdr3_aa: CATRSGYEQYF
v_call: TRBV5-4; j_call: TRBJ2-3; clone_size: few; cdr3_aa: CASSTETGSTDTQYF
v_call: TRBV18; j_call: TRBJ1-5; clone_size: NA; cdr3_aa: CASSRGQGQGQPQHF
v_call: TRBV6-1; j_call: TRBJ1-1; clone_size: NA; cdr3_aa: CASSVGTGEGSTEAFF
v_call: TRBV18; j_call: TRBJ2-3; clone_size: NA; cdr3_aa: CASSPGQGPTDTQYF
v_call: TRBV4-1; j_call: TRBJ2-7; clone_size: once; cdr3_aa: CASSQGSAPYEQYF
v_call: TRBV9; j_call: TRBJ2-1; clone_size: NA; cdr3_aa: CASSPGLIRYNEQFF
v_call: TRBV7-9; j_call: TRBJ2-3; clone_size: few; cdr3_aa: CASSSVGSFTDTQYF
v_call: TRBV5-6; j_call: TRBJ1-5; clone_size: few; cdr3_aa: CASSLSGNQPQHF
v_call: TRBV18; j_call: TRBJ2-1; clone_size: NA; cdr3_aa: CASSPILHEQFF